A selection of T cell receptor beta chains follows, all from one sample in a study of patients and donors after allogeneic stem cell transplantation. TCRdb ran MiXCR on the RT-PCR reads and lists one entry per CDR3 protein. The data show about 960,000 distinct CDR3 sequences, more than 15% seen once. Sequenced sample: blood, either unsorted or a sorted T cell fraction (not recorded which). The source is a human donor who was either an allogeneic HSCT recipient or a stem cell or donor lymphocyte infusion donor (not recorded which). It is not recorded whose cells these are; they may come from a transplant donor. Both conserved end residues are part of each CDR3. The order of the fields is J gene, clone size, D gene, V gene, CDR3 DNA, CDR3 protein. D genes are given only for firm matches. A row's size may be missing; if present it is once, few, many or a size class.

TRBJ2-7 | NA | NA | TRBV2 | TGTGCCAGCAGTGAAGGTCCCGGCGGGGCCTACGAGCAGTACTTC | CASSEGPGGAYEQYF
TRBJ2-3 | few | TRBD2 | TRBV6-4 | TGTGCCAGCAGTGTAGAGCGGGAGGGCCGGGTTACGCAGTATTTT | CASSVEREGRVTQYF
TRBJ2-2 | many | NA | TRBV10-3 | TGTGCCATCAGTGAGGGAGGAGCCGGGGAGCTGTTTTTT | CAISEGGAGELFF
TRBJ2-1 | NA | TRBD2 | TRBV18 | TGTGCCAGCTCACCAATAGGGACTAGCCAAAACAATGAGCAGTTCTTC | CASSPIGTSQNNEQFF
TRBJ1-2 | NA | NA | TRBV5-1 | TGCGCCAGCTCCCCACAGGGTTCTAACTATGGCTACACCTTC | CASSPQGSNYGYTF
TRBJ2-7 | NA | NA | TRBV5-1 | TGCGCCAGCAGCTTAGGGGGACCTACTAGGCAGTACTTC | CASSLGGPTRQYF
TRBJ1-2 | NA | NA | TRBV7-2 | TGTGCCAGCAGCTTAGTGGACTCAACTGGCTATGGCTACACCTTC | CASSLVDSTGYGYTF
TRBJ2-1 | many | TRBD2 | TRBV5-1 | TGCGCCAGCAGCCCGACTAGCGGGGGATTCAATGAGCAGTTCTTC | CASSPTSGGFNEQFF
TRBJ1-1 | few | NA | TRBV6-1 | TGTGCCAGCACCCGTCCGGGACAGAACACTGAAGCTTTCTTT | CASTRPGQNTEAFF
TRBJ2-7 | few | NA | TRBV12-3/TRBV12-4 | TGTGCCAGCAGTTTAGTGGAGGGCTACGAGCAGTACTTC | CASSLVEGYEQYF
TRBJ1-6 | few | TRBD1 | TRBV10-3 | TGTGCCATCACCAAAGGGGGCGACGGTTCACCCCTCCACTTT | CAITKGGDGSPLHF
TRBJ2-5 | NA | NA | TRBV21-1 | TGTGCCAGCAGCACCCAAGGCGCTAAGCAAGAGACCCAGTACTTC | CASSTQGAKQETQYF
TRBJ2-3 | NA | TRBD2 | TRBV5-1 | TGCGCCAGCAGACCTCGGACTAGCGGGGGGGCGGAAGATACGCAGTATTTT | CASRPRTSGGAEDTQYF
TRBJ1-1 | NA | NA | TRBV6-5 | TGTGCCAGCAGTTACTCCCCCTCGGGGAACACTGAAGCTTTCTTT | CASSYSPSGNTEAFF
TRBJ2-4 | NA | NA | TRBV5-1 | TGCGCCAGCAGCCTTACTAAAGCCAAAAACATTCAGTACTTC | CASSLTKAKNIQYF
TRBJ2-7 | NA | NA | TRBV6-2/TRBV6-3 | TGTGCCAGCAGTTCCCTAAAGGCCACAGGGACCTACGAGCAGTACTTC | CASSSLKATGTYEQYF
TRBJ1-5 | NA | TRBD1 | TRBV6-1 | TGTGCCAGCAGTGGACAGGGGGCTATACAGCCCCAGCATTTT | CASSGQGAIQPQHF
TRBJ2-1 | few | NA | TRBV15 | TGTGCCACCAGCAGAGATCCGGGGCCCAATGAGCAGTTCTTC | CATSRDPGPNEQFF
TRBJ2-5 | NA | NA | TRBV18 | TGTGCCAGCTCACCCCTATTCCAAGAGACCCAGTACTTC | CASSPLFQETQYF
TRBJ1-1 | few | NA | TRBV20-1 | TGCAGTGCCCGGGGGGAGGGGACCATGAACACTGAAGCTTTCTTT | CSARGEGTMNTEAFF